What follows are 8 T cell receptor beta chains derived from one specimen sequenced in a study of T cells in Graves' hyperthyroidism and ophthalmopathy. TCR beta CDR3 region amplification was performed from RNA transcripts. An initial round of RT-PCR targeting the TCR CDR3 relied on the HTBI primer set. TCRdb re-derived calls from the multiplex PCR reads in MiXCR, one entry per CDR3 protein. The data contain a few hundred thousand distinct CDR3 sequences, 15% to 20% of them singletons. Input material: blood. These receptors originate from a man aged 40-49 years with Graves' hyperthyroidism.

The chain joins TRBV28 to TRBJ2-5; 7 bases map to TRBD1. The J segment lost 2 bases and the V segment lost 3 bases, leaving 9 bases of the junction unmatched. CDR1 and CDR2 from the germline V gene are MDHEN and SYDVKM. The CDR3 covers 16 residues. The CDR3 DNA sequence: TGTGCCAGCAGTTTCCGACAGGGTAGAGGGCAAGAGACCCAGTACTTC. It specifies CASSFRQGRGQETQYF.

In its sample, this clonotype was seen a few times. J is TRBJ1-4 and V is TRBV9; no clear D gene. V was shortened by 0 bases and J by 0 bases, with 6 bases between the two germline ends. CDR1 and CDR2 from the germline V gene are SGDLS and YYNGEE. This CDR3 has 15 amino acids. For the CDR3, the DNA is TGTGCCAGCAGCGTAGGGCCAGCAACTAATGAAAAACTGTTTTTT. Protein: CASSVGPATNEKLFF. Looking up the rest from reference TRBV9 and TRBJ1-4 gives the full variable domain: DSGVTQTPKHLITATGQRVTLRCSPRSGDLSVYWYQQSLDQGLQFLIQYYNGEERAKGNILERFSAQQFPDLHSELNLSSLELGDSALYFCASSVGPATNEKLFFGSGTQLSVL.

This clonotype was observed many times. The J gene is TRBJ2-5, the V gene TRBV10-3; perhaps TRBD2 as D (6 bases). With 2 bases removed from V and 5 bases from J, the gap between germline ends came to 9 bases. Germline V CDR1 and CDR2: ENHRY, SYGVKD. There are 13 residues in the CDR3. CDR3 in DNA: TGTGCCATCAGTGAGACTAGCTTGGAGACCCAGTACTTC. Amino acid sequence: CAISETSLETQYF.

There are a few counts of this clonotype. V gene TRBV7-9 combines with J gene TRBJ1-1; no clear D gene. V was clipped by 3 bases and J by 3 bases, with 5 bases between them. Germline lookup yields CDR1 SEHNR and CDR2 FQNEAQ (reference sequence). There are 12 residues in the CDR3. Here the CDR3 reads CASSFRHTEAFF. The DNA for the CDR3 is TGTGCCAGCAGCTTTCGCCACACTGAAGCTTTCTTT.

The J gene is TRBJ1-4, the V gene TRBV20-1, with D perhaps TRBD1 (6 bases). This CDR3 contains 11 residues. CDR1 and CDR2 from the germline V gene are DFQATT and SNEGSKA (reference sequence). Trimming took off 6 bases at V and 8 bases at J, with 10 bases between the two ends. The CDR3 DNA reads TGCAGTGCACAAGGGGGGGAAAAACTGTTTTTT. It codes for CSAQGGEKLFF.

The sample holds a few counts of this clonotype. The chain employs TRBV9 and TRBJ2-2; 10 bases map to TRBD1. There are 15 residues in the CDR3. The J segment lost 7 bases and the V segment lost 0 bases, leaving 3 bases of the junction unmatched. The V gene's germline CDR1 is SGDLS and CDR2 YYNGEE. The CDR3 region is CASSVAGTGVGELFF. Here the CDR3 DNA reads TGTGCCAGCAGCGTAGCCGGGACAGGGGTCGGGGAGCTGTTTTTT.

This chain links TRBV20-1 with TRBJ2-7; D uncertain. The CDR3 is 15 residues long. CDR1 and CDR2 (germline): DFQATT, SNEGSKA (reference sequence). Between the trimmed V and J ends, which lost 1 base and 2 bases, there was a span of 15 bases. CDR3 region: CSARGARTPTYEQYF. In nucleotides, the CDR3 is TGCAGTGCTAGAGGGGCCCGCACACCGACCTACGAGCAGTACTTC.

Sample share makes this clonotype medium-sized. One end of the junction does not line up with germline, which may come from a read error. The gene calls are TRBV5-1 and TRBJ2-7; D call uncertain. The CDR3 contains 14 residues. Germline values: CDR1 SGHRS, CDR2 YFSETQ. The DNA of the CDR3 is TGCGCCAGCAGCAGTACAGCAGCCTCCTCCGAGCAGTACTTC. The encoded protein is CASSSTAASSEQYF.